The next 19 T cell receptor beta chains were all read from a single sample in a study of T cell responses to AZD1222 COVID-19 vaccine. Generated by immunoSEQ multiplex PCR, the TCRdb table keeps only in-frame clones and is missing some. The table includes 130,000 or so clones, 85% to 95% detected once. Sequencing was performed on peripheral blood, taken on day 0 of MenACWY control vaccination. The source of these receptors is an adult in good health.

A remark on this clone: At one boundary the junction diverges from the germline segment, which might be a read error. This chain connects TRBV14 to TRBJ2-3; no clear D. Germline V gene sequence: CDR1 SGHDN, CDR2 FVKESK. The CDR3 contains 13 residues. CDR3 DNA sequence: TGCGCCAGCAGCCGCTTTGATGTTGATACGCAGTATTTT. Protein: CASSRFDVDTQYF.

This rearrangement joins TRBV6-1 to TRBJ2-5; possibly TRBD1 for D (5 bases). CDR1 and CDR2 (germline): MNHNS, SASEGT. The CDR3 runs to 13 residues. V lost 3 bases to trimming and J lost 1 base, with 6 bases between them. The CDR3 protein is CASSDRAQETQYF. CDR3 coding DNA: TGTGCCAGCAGTGACAGGGCCCAAGAGACCCAGTACTTC.

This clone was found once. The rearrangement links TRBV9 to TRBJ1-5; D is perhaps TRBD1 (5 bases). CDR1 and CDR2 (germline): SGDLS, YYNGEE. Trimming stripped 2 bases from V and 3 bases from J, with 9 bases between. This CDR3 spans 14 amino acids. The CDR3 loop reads CASSVGDTNQPQHF. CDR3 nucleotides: TGTGCCAGCAGCGTGGGGGATACCAATCAGCCCCAGCATTTT.

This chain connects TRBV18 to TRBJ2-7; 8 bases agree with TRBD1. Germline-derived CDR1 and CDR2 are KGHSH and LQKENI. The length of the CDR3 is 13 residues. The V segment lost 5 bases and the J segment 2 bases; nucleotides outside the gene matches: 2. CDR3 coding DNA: TGTGCCAGCTCAGACAGGGGACCCTACGAGCAGTACTTC. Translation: CASSDRGPYEQYF.

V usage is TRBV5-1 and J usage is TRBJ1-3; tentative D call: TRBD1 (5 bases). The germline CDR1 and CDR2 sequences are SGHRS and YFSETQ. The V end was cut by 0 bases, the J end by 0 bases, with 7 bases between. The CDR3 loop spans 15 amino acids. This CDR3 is CASSLARASGNTIYF. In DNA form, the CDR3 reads TGCGCCAGCAGCTTGGCCAGGGCCTCTGGAAACACCATATATTTT.

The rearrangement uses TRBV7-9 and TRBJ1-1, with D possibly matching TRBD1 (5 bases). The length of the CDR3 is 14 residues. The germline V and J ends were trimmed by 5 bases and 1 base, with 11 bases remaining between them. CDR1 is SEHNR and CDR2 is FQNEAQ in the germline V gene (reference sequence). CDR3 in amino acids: CASSPGTANTEAFF. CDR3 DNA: TGTGCCAGCAGCCCGGGGACGGCGAACACTGAAGCTTTCTTT.

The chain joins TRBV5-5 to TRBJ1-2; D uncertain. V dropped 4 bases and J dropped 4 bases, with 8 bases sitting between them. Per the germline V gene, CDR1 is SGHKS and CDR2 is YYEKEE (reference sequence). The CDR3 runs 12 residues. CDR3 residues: CASSPFSYGYTF. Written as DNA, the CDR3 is TGTGCCAGCAGCCCGTTCAGCTATGGCTACACCTTC.

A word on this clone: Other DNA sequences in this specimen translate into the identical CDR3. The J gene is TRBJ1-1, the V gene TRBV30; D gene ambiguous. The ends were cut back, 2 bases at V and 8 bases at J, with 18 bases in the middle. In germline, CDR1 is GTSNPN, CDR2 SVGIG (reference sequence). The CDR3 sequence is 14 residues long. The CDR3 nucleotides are TGTGCCTGGAGTCCTCTCGGGGTGTGGACCGAAGCTTTCTTT. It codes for CAWSPLGVWTEAFF.

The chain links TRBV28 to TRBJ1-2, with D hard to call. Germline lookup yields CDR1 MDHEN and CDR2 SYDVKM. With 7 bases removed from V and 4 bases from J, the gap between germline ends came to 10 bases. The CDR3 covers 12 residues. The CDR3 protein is CASTSTRYGYTF. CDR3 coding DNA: TGTGCCAGCACTTCTACTCGCTATGGCTACACCTTC.

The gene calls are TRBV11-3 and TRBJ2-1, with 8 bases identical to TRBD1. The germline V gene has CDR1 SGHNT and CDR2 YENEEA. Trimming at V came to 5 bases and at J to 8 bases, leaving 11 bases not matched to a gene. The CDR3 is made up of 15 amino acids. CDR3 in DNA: TGTGCCAGCAGCCCTGGACAGGGTAGTAGGGATGAGCAGTTCTTC. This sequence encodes CASSPGQGSRDEQFF.

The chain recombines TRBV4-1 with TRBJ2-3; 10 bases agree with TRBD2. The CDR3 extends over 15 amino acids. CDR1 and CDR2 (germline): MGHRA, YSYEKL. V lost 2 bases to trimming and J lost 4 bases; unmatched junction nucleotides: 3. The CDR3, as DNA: TGCGCCAGCAGCCAATACCTAGCGGGGGCAGATACGCAGTATTTT. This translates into CASSQYLAGADTQYF.

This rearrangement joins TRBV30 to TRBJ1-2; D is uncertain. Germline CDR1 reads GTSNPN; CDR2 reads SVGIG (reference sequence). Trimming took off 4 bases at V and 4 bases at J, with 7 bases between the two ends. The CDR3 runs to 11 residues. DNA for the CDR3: TGTGCCTGGACTCGGACCTATGGCTACACCTTC. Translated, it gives CAWTRTYGYTF.

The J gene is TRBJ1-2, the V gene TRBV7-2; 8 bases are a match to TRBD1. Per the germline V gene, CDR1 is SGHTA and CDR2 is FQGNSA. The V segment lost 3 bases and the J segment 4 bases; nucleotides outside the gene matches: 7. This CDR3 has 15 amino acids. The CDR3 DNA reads TGTGCCAGCAGCTTGTTACCGGGACAGGTCTATGGCTACACCTTC. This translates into CASSLLPGQVYGYTF.

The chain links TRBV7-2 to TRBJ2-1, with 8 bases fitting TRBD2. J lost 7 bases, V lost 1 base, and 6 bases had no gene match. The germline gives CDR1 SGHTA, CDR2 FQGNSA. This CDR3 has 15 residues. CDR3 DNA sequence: TGTGCCAGCAGCTTAGGAGCTAGCGGGCGTAATGAGCAGTTCTTC. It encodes CASSLGASGRNEQFF.

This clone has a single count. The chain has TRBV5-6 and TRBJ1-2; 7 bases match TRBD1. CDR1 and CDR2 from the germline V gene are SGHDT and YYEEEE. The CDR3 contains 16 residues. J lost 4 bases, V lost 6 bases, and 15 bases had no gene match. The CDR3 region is CASISIRAGGTYGYTF. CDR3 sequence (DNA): TGTGCCAGCATCTCCATCAGGGCAGGGGGAACCTATGGCTACACCTTC. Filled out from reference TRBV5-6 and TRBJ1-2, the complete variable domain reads DAGVTQSPTHLIKTRGQQVTLRCSPKSGHDTVSWYQQALGQGPQFIFQYYEEEERQRGNFPDRFSGHQFPNYSSELNVNALLLGDSALYLCASISIRAGGTYGYTFGSGTRLTVV.

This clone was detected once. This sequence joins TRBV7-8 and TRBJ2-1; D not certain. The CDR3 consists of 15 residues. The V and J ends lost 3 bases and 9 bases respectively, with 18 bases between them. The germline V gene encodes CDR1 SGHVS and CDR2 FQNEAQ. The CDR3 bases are TGTGCCAGCAGCTTTGGTCTGAGCAGGCAAATTGAGCAGTTCTTC. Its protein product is CASSFGLSRQIEQFF.

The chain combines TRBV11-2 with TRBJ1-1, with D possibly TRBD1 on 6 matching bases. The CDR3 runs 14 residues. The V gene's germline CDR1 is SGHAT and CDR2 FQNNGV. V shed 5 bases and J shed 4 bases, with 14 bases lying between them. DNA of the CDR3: TGTGCCAGCAGCCGGAGTGGCAGGGGCACTGAAGCTTTCTTT. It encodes CASSRSGRGTEAFF.

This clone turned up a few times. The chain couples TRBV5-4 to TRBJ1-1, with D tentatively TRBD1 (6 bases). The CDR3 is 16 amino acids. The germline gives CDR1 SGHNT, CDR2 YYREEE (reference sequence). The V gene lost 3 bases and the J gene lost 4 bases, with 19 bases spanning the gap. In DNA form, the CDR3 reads TGTGCCAGCAGCTCGCCCATTCAGGGGTTGGGCACTGAAGCTTTCTTT. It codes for CASSSPIQGLGTEAFF. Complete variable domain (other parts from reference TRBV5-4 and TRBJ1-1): ETGVTQSPTHLIKTRGQQVTLRCSSQSGHNTVSWYQQALGQGPQFIFQYYREEENGRGNFPPRFSGLQFPNYSSELNVNALELDDSALYLCASSSPIQGLGTEAFFGQGTRLTVV.

The CDR3 DNA is TGCGCCAGCAGCTTGGACAGCGTTGGTGGCTACACCTTC. Translated: CASSLDSVGGYTF. This chain links TRBV5-1 with TRBJ1-2; D is unresolved. The germline gives CDR1 SGHRS, CDR2 YFSETQ. The germline V and J ends were trimmed by 0 bases and 7 bases, with 10 bases remaining between them. This CDR3 comprises 13 residues.